This T cell receptor (beta chain) was sequenced during a study of T cell repertoires in cytomegalovirus infection. Study-wide context: A matching HLA type, together with CMV infection, was signaled by public TCR beta signatures.

TCRdb itself ran the reads through MiXCR, one entry per CDR3 protein. The table has about 140,000 distinct CDR3 sequences, about 6.5% seen once. The V end lost 2 bases, the J end lost 1 base, and 3 bases lay between the germline ends. The CDR3 is 12 amino acids. The germline gives CDR1 MDHEN, CDR2 SYDVKM. The sequencing sample was made of PBMCs. This receptor was obtained from a human donor in good health (CMV status not recorded). Some clones in this sample may be carry-over from other donors' samples. This rearrangement joins TRBV28 to TRBJ2-7; D remains ambiguous. The CDR3, as DNA: TGTGCCAGCAGTTTAATGTCCTACGAGCAGTACTTC. It codes for CASSLMSYEQYF.